The 6 T cell receptor beta chains below all came from one sample that was sequenced in a study of shared clonotypes between healthy human individuals (TCRdb year 2020). Library creation used the immunoSEQ multiplex PCR assay. TCRdb's version of the immuneACCESS table is confined to in-frame rearrangements and falls short of the full clone set. An unresolved V gene accounts for under half of the shortfall where checked; the remainder is of unknown origin. The sample data list about 2.5 million clones, and less than 95% of these were observed just once. The ten biggest clones cover approximately 0.41% of the sample. Sequenced: naive CD4+ T cells from PBMCs. The cell subset or site label on this specimen signifies: CD45RA+ positively selected. The receptors derive from a man aged 18 to 29 in good health. Some clones in this sample may be carry-over from other donors' samples.

CDR3 sequence: CASAAAPDTGELFF. The CDR3 DNA sequence: TGTGCCAGCGCCGCCGCCCCGGACACCGGGGAGCTGTTTTTT. The chain recombines TRBV7-9 with TRBJ2-2; no clear D. Trimming removed 8 bases at V and 3 bases at J, with 13 bases between. Germline loops: CDR1 SEHNR, CDR2 FQNEAQ (reference sequence). The CDR3 covers 14 residues.

V usage is TRBV6-1 and J usage is TRBJ2-7; 8 positions agree with TRBD1. V trimming: 6 bases; J trimming: 1 base; junction bases outside the gene matches: 8. This CDR3 spans 15 amino acids. Germline V gene sequence: CDR1 MNHNS, CDR2 SASEGT. The CDR3, as DNA: TGTGCCAGCAGGAGGGGACAGGTAGGATCCTACGAGCAGTACTTC. Amino acid sequence: CASRRGQVGSYEQYF.

This chain links TRBV10-2 with TRBJ2-5, with a weak D call TRBD1 (5 bases). Germline CDR1 reads WSHSY; CDR2 reads SAAADI. This CDR3 is 17 amino acids long. Trimming shortened V by 0 bases and J by 2 bases, and 16 bases separated the two germline ends. The CDR3 coding sequence is TGCGCCAGCAGTGAGTCTGGGTTCAGGGTAGGGCAAGAGACCCAGTACTTC. It encodes CASSESGFRVGQETQYF.

As to this clone: This sample includes further DNA sequences coding for the same CDR3. The V and J genes are TRBV7-2 and TRBJ1-5; D not resolved. The V gene's germline CDR1 is SGHTA and CDR2 FQGNSA. The CDR3 covers 14 residues. The V and J ends lost 4 bases and 3 bases respectively, with 10 bases between them. The CDR3: CASSSGRYNQPQHF. DNA for the CDR3: TGTGCCAGCAGCTCAGGACGGTACAATCAGCCCCAGCATTTT. The full variable domain, completed using reference TRBV7-2 and TRBJ1-5, is GAGVSQSPSNKVTEKGKDVELRCDPISGHTALYWYRQSLGQGLEFLIYFQGNSAPDKSGLPSDRFSAERTGGSVSTLTIQRTQQEDSAVYLCASSSGRYNQPQHFGDGTRLSIL.

V gene TRBV18 combines with J gene TRBJ1-5, with D maybe TRBD1 (5 bases). Germline values: CDR1 KGHSH, CDR2 LQKENI. CDR3 length: 13 amino acids. Trimming shortened V by 8 bases and J by 2 bases, and 10 bases separated the two germline ends. The CDR3 reads CASRGVGNQPQHF. The CDR3 nucleotides read TGTGCCAGCCGGGGGGTAGGCAATCAGCCCCAGCATTTT.

With regard to this clone: In the same sample, other DNA sequences code for this CDR3. This chain uses TRBV5-1 with TRBJ2-5; 11 nucleotides agree with TRBD2. V lost 4 bases and J lost 5; bases outside the gene matches: 7. Per germline, CDR1 SGHRS and CDR2 YFSETQ. There are 15 residues in the CDR3. CDR3 region: CASSLKLAGGETQYF. As DNA, the CDR3 is TGCGCCAGCAGCCTGAAATTAGCGGGAGGGGAGACCCAGTACTTC.